This paragraph reports one T cell receptor beta chain. Its cognate antigen has yet to be identified. Base qualities are not recorded, but no much larger clone differs from it by a single base. The source of the sample is a study of T cell repertoires in cytomegalovirus infection (dated by TCRdb to about 2019). Study-wide context: Alongside well-studied HLA-B-restricted epitopes, the peptide stimulations were aimed at recently identified HLA-C-restricted CMV epitopes, whose presentation resists viral immunomodulation. The HLA type of each donor mattered for the analysis, because public TCR beta signatures pointed to carriage of CMV infection along with the matching HLA type.

Trimming takes 7 bases from V and 2 bases from J, and the germline ends sit 11 bases apart. CDR1 and CDR2 are read off the germline V gene (reference sequence) as SEHNR and FQNEAQ. Including cysteine and phenylalanine, the CDR3 has 13 amino acids. Just the 39-base CDR3 DNA is kept, in frame starting at base 1. General study outcomes and caveats: Carriers of CMV infection plus the relevant HLA type were discriminated by the cumulative frequency of public TCR beta family members in the study cohort and in an independent 352-donor cohort. In the ex vivo response, HLA-C-restricted CMV-specific TCR beta clonotypes were dominant, and in two of eight donors the single most frequent clonotype came from this HLA-C-restricted group.

The label giving this sample's treatment or condition can be read as: in vitro stimulation with specific CMV peptide epitopes to enrich CMV-specific T cells. Data came from an Illumina HiSeq 1500. Starting from the raw public reads, TCRdb applied fastp trimming at Q25, assembled clones with MiXCR and retained in-frame beta chains. Each record represents a unique CDR3 protein, reported with the most common genes and DNA among its rows. The sample profile shows some 800,000 distinct CDR3 sequences; about 31% of them were found once. The top ten clonotypes cover 9.5% to 15% of the sample. Sequences were derived from cultured CD8+ T cells from PBMCs, sampled from culture after CMV antigen stimulation. The source of this sequence is a human donor in good health (CMV status not recorded). Some clones in this sample may be carry-over from other donors' samples. The rearranged chain carries TRBV7-9 and TRBJ1-1, with TRBD1 tentatively as D gene (5 bases match). The CDR3 region reads CASKGRLNTEAFF. The DNA sequence reads TGTGCCAGCAAGGGGCGACTCAACACTGAAGCTTTCTTT.